This T cell receptor beta chain was sequenced during a study of cytomegalovirus exposure and HLA in healthy donors. To note about this clone: Its antigen remains unknown.

Study conclusions and caveats: HLA alleles were associated with fewer than 20,000 TCR beta sequences in a later analysis at 0.05 false discovery rate.

In the PCR, 60 Vbeta and 13 Jbeta primers were used. Assay used: immunoSEQ multiplex PCR; TCRdb lists only in-frame clones, some missing. The sample holds about 130,000 clones, 70% to 85% seen once. This CDR3 contains 13 residues. Per the germline V gene, CDR1 is SGHRS and CDR2 is YFSETQ. With V trimmed by 4 bases and J by 1 base, 0 bases remained unmatched. Source material: PBMCs. The chain combines TRBV5-1 with TRBJ2-3; 7 bases map to TRBD2. This TCR came from a man aged 35 to 55 in good health and CMV-seropositive. Written as DNA, the CDR3 is TGCGCCAGCAGCGGGGGGGGCACAGATACGCAGTATTTT. Translated: CASSGGGTDTQYF.